This TCR beta chain derives from a study of CD4+ T cells in melanoma. V was cut by 10 bases and J by 1 base, with 10 bases left in between. Germline loops: CDR1 SGHAT, CDR2 FQNNGV. The CDR3 loop spans 12 amino acids. The study, taken as a whole, reports: Reportedly, melanoma neoantigen-specific CD4+ T cells showed varied differentiation states. A reported correlation linked neoantigen-specific CD4+ T cells to CD8+, macrophage and B cell function.

In regard to this clone: Its specificity is not known.

Clones were read by immunoSEQ multiplex PCR, and TCRdb kept only the in-frame ones, dropping some. The data show approximately 12,000 clones, with around 71% seen just once and 9% to 15% held by the top ten. The TCR sequence derives from a human donor with melanoma. Sequenced material: cells from a culture (not recorded whether cultured in vitro). The rearrangement links TRBV11-2 to TRBJ1-1; D uncertain. In DNA form, the CDR3 reads TGTGCCACCCTTGGTGGGAACACTGAAGCTTTCTTT. It codes for CATLGGNTEAFF.